A selection of T cell receptor beta chains follows, all from one sample in a study of post-analysis software for immune sequencing data. TCRdb reprocessed the PCR reads via MiXCR and lists one record per CDR3 protein. The profile covers roughly 670,000 distinct CDR3 sequences, with 55% to 70% appearing a single time and approximately 11% taken by the ten largest. The sequencing input was blood. These receptors came from a girl aged 2 to 9 with multiple sclerosis. CDR3s include the opening cysteine and the closing phenylalanine or tryptophan. The order of the fields is J gene, D gene, V gene, clone size, CDR3 DNA, CDR3 protein. The D gene is left open where the match is weak. Only part of the rows carry a size: once, few, many, or a class if the clone is expanded.

>TRBJ2-7|.|TRBV21-1|.
TGTGCCAGCAGCATACAGGGTTGCGAGCAGTACTTC
CASSIQGCEQYF
>TRBJ1-2|.|TRBV6-1|.
TGTGCCAGCAGTGAAGTAGGGGATGGCTACACCTTC
CASSEVGDGYTF
>TRBJ1-1|TRBD1|TRBV3-1|.
TGTGCCAGCAGCCAAGAGACAGGGATGAACACTGAAGCTTTCTTT
CASSQETGMNTEAFF
>TRBJ2-1|.|TRBV12-3/TRBV12-4|.
TGTGCCAGCAGTTCGACGGGTTCCTACAATGAGCAGTTCTTC
CASSSTGSYNEQFF
>TRBJ2-3|.|TRBV4-2|.
TGTGCCAGCAGCCAAGACCTTACTAGCACAGATACGCAGTATTTT
CASSQDLTSTDTQYF
>TRBJ1-5|.|TRBV10-2|.
TGCGCCAGCAGGCACCCGGGGCAGGGAGATCAGCCCCAGCATTTT
CASRHPGQGDQPQHF
>TRBJ2-1|.|TRBV6-5|.
TGTGCCAGCAGTTACTCGATGCACAGTGAGGGGAATGAGCAGTTCTTC
CASSYSMHSEGNEQFF
>TRBJ1-5|TRBD1|TRBV12-3/TRBV12-4|.
TGTGCCAGCAGTCCTGGATGGACAGGGGACAATCAGCCCCAGCATTTT
CASSPGWTGDNQPQHF
>TRBJ2-5|.|TRBV15|few
TGTGCCACCAGCAGAGTCCCGGGTTCCGGAGAGACCCAGTACTTC
CATSRVPGSGETQYF
>TRBJ2-3|.|TRBV12-3/TRBV12-4|.
TGTGCCAGCAGCCTAGGCCTTACAGGCGTGAGCACAGATACGCAGTATTTT
CASSLGLTGVSTDTQYF
>TRBJ2-4|.|TRBV29-1|.
TGCAGCGTTGAGCTGACAGGCGGACGGGACATTCAGTACTTC
CSVELTGGRDIQYF
>TRBJ1-1|TRBD1|TRBV5-5|.
TGTGCCAGCAGCCCGGGACAGGACATGAACACTGAAGCTTTCTTT
CASSPGQDMNTEAFF
>TRBJ2-1|.|TRBV6-5|.
TGTGCCAGCAGTTACTCGGCCTGGGGCGATGAGCAGTTCTTC
CASSYSAWGDEQFF
>TRBJ2-5|.|TRBV2|.
TGTGCCAGCAGCGTAGAGGGGGTTTGGCAAGAGACCCAGTACTTC
CASSVEGVWQETQYF
>TRBJ2-5|.|TRBV6-5|few
TGTGCCAGCAGTAGACCCGTTATTAGCGAAGGTGAAGAGACCCAGTACTTC
CASSRPVISEGEETQYF
>TRBJ1-1|.|TRBV2|few
TGTGCCAGCAGTGAGTTGGACGGGCGTGAAGCTTTCTTT
CASSELDGREAFF
>TRBJ2-1|TRBD2|TRBV4-2|once
TGTGCCGGCAGCCAAGAATCACTAGCGGGTCCACTCAATGAGCAGTTCTTC
CAGSQESLAGPLNEQFF
>TRBJ2-1|TRBD2|TRBV2|.
TGTGCCAGCAGTGTCGCGGGAGGTATGAATGAGCAGTTCTTC
CASSVAGGMNEQFF
>TRBJ1-2|.|TRBV18|.
TGTGCCAGCTCACCGAGGGACGCCTATGGCTACACCTTC
CASSPRDAYGYTF
>TRBJ2-2|.|TRBV29-1|.
TGCAGCGTTGCGAAGAACACCGGGGAGCTGTTTTTT
CSVAKNTGELFF
>TRBJ2-2|.|TRBV7-2|.
TGTGCCAGCAGCATACCGTTGGGAGTGGGAGGGGAGCTGTTTTTT
CASSIPLGVGGELFF
>TRBJ2-5|.|TRBV5-1|.
TGCGCCAGCAGCTTGGATGTGTCCGGGGGCGGCAATGAGCAGTACTTC
CASSLDVSGGGNEQYF
>TRBJ1-5|.|TRBV6-2/TRBV6-3|.
TGTGCCAGCAGTCGGGGCATAAATCAGCCCCAGCATTTT
CASSRGINQPQHF
>TRBJ2-7|.|TRBV6-5|.
TGTGCCAGCAGTTACTCGATGGCCGGCGTAAACCATTACGAGCAGTACTTC
CASSYSMAGVNHYEQYF
>TRBJ2-1|.|TRBV29-1|.
TGCAGCGTTGGGTATGACAGGTCCGGGAGAGATGAGCAGTTCTTC
CSVGYDRSGRDEQFF
>TRBJ2-1|.|TRBV5-1|.
TGCGCCAGCAGCTTGAGAGGAAGGGAGCAGTTCTTC
CASSLRGREQFF
>TRBJ2-3|.|TRBV7-2|few
TGTGCCAGCAGCCCTCCGAACGGGGGATGGGGAGATACGCAGTATTTT
CASSPPNGGWGDTQYF
>TRBJ1-1|.|TRBV12-3/TRBV12-4|.
TGTGCCAGCAGTTTAACCCCCCACAGTTCCGAAGCTTTCTTT
CASSLTPHSSEAFF
>TRBJ2-4|.|TRBV29-1|few
TGCAGCGTTGATAGGGGGGGAATTGATCGGGTTCAGTACTTC
CSVDRGGIDRVQYF
>TRBJ1-5|.|TRBV6-2/TRBV6-3|.
TGTGCCAGCAGTTACGGGTGGAATCAGCCCCAGCATTTT
CASSYGWNQPQHF
>TRBJ2-1|.|TRBV5-6|.
TGTGCCAGCAGCTGGGAGGTGTTTCGGGGGACCTACAATGAGCAGTTCTTC
CASSWEVFRGTYNEQFF
>TRBJ2-7|TRBD1|TRBV11-2|.
TGTGCCAGCAGCTTTGGGACAGTTCCCTCCTACGAGCAGTACTTC
CASSFGTVPSYEQYF
>TRBJ2-7|.|TRBV12-3/TRBV12-4|.
TGTGCCAGCAGTTCAATCCTCCGGGACCTCGACCACGAGCAGTACTTC
CASSSILRDLDHEQYF
>TRBJ2-3|TRBD2|TRBV20-1|.
TGCAGTGCTAGTGGACTAGCGGGGGCCGGCCTCACAGATACGCAGTATTTT
CSASGLAGAGLTDTQYF
>TRBJ2-7|.|TRBV29-1|.
TGCAGCGTTGATTACCCTTTCTACGAGCAGTACTTC
CSVDYPFYEQYF
>TRBJ1-6|.|TRBV6-4|.
TGTGCCAGCAGTGACTCGATATTATCACCCCTCCACTTT
CASSDSILSPLHF
>TRBJ2-2|.|TRBV4-3|.
TGCGCCAGCAGCCTTAACCCCCACACCGGGGAGCTGTTTTTT
CASSLNPHTGELFF
>TRBJ2-1|.|TRBV5-1|.
TGCGCCAGCAGCCTTCAGGGGGGAAATTCCTACAATGAGCAGTTCTTC
CASSLQGGNSYNEQFF
>TRBJ1-1|.|TRBV6-5|.
TGTGCCAGCAGCAGGGGATTTGAAGCTTTCTTT
CASSRGFEAFF
>TRBJ2-3|.|TRBV15|.
TGTGCCACCAGCAGAGATTACCGCACAGATACGCAGTATTTT
CATSRDYRTDTQYF
>TRBJ2-6|.|TRBV5-1|.
TGCGCCAGCAGCTTGGAAGGGGTTAGCGCGTCTGGGGCCAACGTCCTGACTTTC
CASSLEGVSASGANVLTF
>TRBJ2-1|.|TRBV4-3|.
TGCGCCAGCAGCCTAACCCTCCTGCGCCCGAACAATGAGCAGTTCTTC
CASSLTLLRPNNEQFF
>TRBJ2-6|.|TRBV20-1|.
TGCAGTGCTATAAGTCCAGGGTCCGGGGCCAACGTCCTGACTTTC
CSAISPGSGANVLTF
>TRBJ2-7|.|TRBV7-2|.
TGTGCCAGCAGCCTCCACCTTTGCTGCGGGTACGAGCAGTACTTC
CASSLHLCCGYEQYF
>TRBJ2-5|.|TRBV29-1|.
TGCAGCGTTGAAAAGGGAGAGACCCAGTACTTC
CSVEKGETQYF
>TRBJ1-1|TRBD1|TRBV7-9|once
TGTGCCAGCAGCACGGACAGGGCCTTTGAAGCTTTCTTT
CASSTDRAFEAFF
>TRBJ1-2|TRBD1|TRBV20-1|few
TGCAGTGCTAGAGGAGGACAGGGAGGCTACACCTTC
CSARGGQGGYTF
>TRBJ2-1|TRBD2|TRBV5-1|few
TGCGCCAGCAGCGGAATGGGGGGGGAACACAGCAGCTCCTACAATGAGCAGTTCTTC
CASSGMGGEHSSSYNEQFF
>TRBJ2-1|.|TRBV12-3/TRBV12-4|once
TGTGCCAGCAGTGGACCCGAGCAGTTCTTC
CASSGPEQFF
>TRBJ1-2|TRBD1|TRBV27|.
TGTGCCACCGCCCCAGGACAGGGGGGTGGCTACACCTTC
CATAPGQGGGYTF
>TRBJ1-1|.|TRBV7-6|.
TGTGCCAGCAGCTTAGGTTCGGGAGCGGACACTGAAGCTTTCTTT
CASSLGSGADTEAFF
>TRBJ1-1|TRBD1|TRBV5-1|few
TGCGCCAGCAGCCAAGGGACAGGGGTAAACACTGAAGCTTTCTTT
CASSQGTGVNTEAFF